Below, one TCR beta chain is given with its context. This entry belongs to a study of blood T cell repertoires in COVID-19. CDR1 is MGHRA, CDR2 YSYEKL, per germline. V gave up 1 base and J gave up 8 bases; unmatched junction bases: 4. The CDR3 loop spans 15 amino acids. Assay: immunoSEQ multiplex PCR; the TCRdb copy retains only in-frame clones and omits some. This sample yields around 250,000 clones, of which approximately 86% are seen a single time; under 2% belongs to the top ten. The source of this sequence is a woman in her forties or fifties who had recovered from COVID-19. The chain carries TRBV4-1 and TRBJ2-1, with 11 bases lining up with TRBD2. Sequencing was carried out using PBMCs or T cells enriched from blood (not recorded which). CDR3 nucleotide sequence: TGCGCCAGCAGCCAAGCCCAACTAGCGGGAGATGAGCAGTTCTTC. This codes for CASSQAQLAGDEQFF.